Listed below are T cell receptor beta chains from one sample, sequenced in a study of blood T cell repertoires in COVID-19. Sequencing was performed with immunoSEQ multiplex PCR; in TCRdb, only in-frame clones are kept and a portion is missing. Among about 90,000 clones listed, about three quarters were seen once. The material sequenced was peripheral blood. The receptors stem from an elderly woman with acute or convalescent COVID-19. Both conserved end residues are part of each CDR3. D genes are given only for firm matches. Only some rows state a clone size, as once, few, many or a class for expanded clones.

16 TRBJ2-1 . TRBD2 TRBV9 TGTGCCAGCAGCCCCCCTAGCGGGGGGGCCTGGAATGAGCAGTTCTTC CASSPPSGGAWNEQFF
16 TRBJ1-1 few TRBD1 TRBV4-1 TGCGCCAGCAGCCAAGCGCTGGGACAGGGGAACACTGAAGCTTTCTTT CASSQALGQGNTEAFF
15 TRBJ2-3 . TRBD2 TRBV7-2 TGTGCCAGCAGCTTTTGGGGAGGGTGGACAGATACGCAGTATTTT CASSFWGGWTDTQYF
14 TRBJ1-1 few TRBD1 TRBV28 TGTGCCAGCGGACAGGGGCGAACGAACACTGAAGCTTTCTTT CASGQGRTNTEAFF
18 TRBJ1-2 . TRBD1 TRBV2 TGTGCCAGCAGTGAACAGCGCGCAGGGGGCGTTTGGAATCGGGGCTACACCTTC CASSEQRAGGVWNRGYTF
17 TRBJ2-3 . . TRBV9 TGTGCCAGCAGCGTAGGACCCCTAGTGGGGGGAACAGATACGCAGTATTTT CASSVGPLVGGTDTQYF
16 TRBJ1-2 . TRBD1 TRBV4-3 TGCGCCAGCAGCCCCCGACAGGGGCGCTCCCTCACTGGCTACACCTTC CASSPRQGRSLTGYTF
13 TRBJ1-1 few . TRBV2 TGTGCCAGCAGTGAAGAACAGGTTCAGGGAGCTTTCTTT CASSEEQVQGAFF
11 TRBJ1-1 . . TRBV20-1 TGCAGTGCGGCCAGGGACACTGAAGCTTTCTTT CSAARDTEAFF
16 TRBJ1-6 . . TRBV30 TGTGCCTCAACCCAGGGAGGGTCCAGTAGTTATTCACCCCTCCACTTT CASTQGGSSSYSPLHF
12 TRBJ2-3 many . TRBV6-5 TGTGCCAGCAGGACAGGCACAGATACGCAGTATTTT CASRTGTDTQYF
14 TRBJ2-7 many . TRBV11-3 TGTGCCAGCAGCCCCGGAGGGGGCTACTACGAGCAGTACTTC CASSPGGGYYEQYF
15 TRBJ2-2 . . TRBV7-3 TGTGCCAGCAGCTTAAAGGCGGGGGCAGCCGGGGAGCTGTTTTTT CASSLKAGAAGELFF
13 TRBJ2-7 . TRBD1 TRBV5-1 TGCGCCAGCAGCCCGGGACAGACCTACGAGCAGTACTTC CASSPGQTYEQYF
18 TRBJ1-1 . TRBD1 TRBV18 TGTGCCAGCTCACCTCGACAGGGGCCGACCTGGGGGAACACTGAAGCTTTCTTT CASSPRQGPTWGNTEAFF
13 TRBJ2-5 . . TRBV5-1 TGCGCCAGCAGCACCGACGTGAGGGTGACCCAGTACTTC CASSTDVRVTQYF
15 TRBJ1-2 . . TRBV6-2/TRBV6-3 TGTGCCAGCAGCCGCACCACAGGGCCCGACTATGGCTACACCTTC CASSRTTGPDYGYTF
13 TRBJ1-6 . . TRBV12-3/TRBV12-4 TGTGCCAGCAGCCCCCGGGATGGGTCACCCCTCCACTTT CASSPRDGSPLHF
16 TRBJ1-1 . TRBD1 TRBV5-6 TGTGCCAGCACTCCAGGGACAGGGGAGCGGGACACTGAAGCTTTCTTT CASTPGTGERDTEAFF
16 TRBJ2-7 once TRBD1 TRBV5-1 TGCGCCAGCAGCCAATTCGGACAGGGCAGCTCCTACGAGCAGTACTTC CASSQFGQGSSYEQYF
15 TRBJ1-5 . TRBD1 TRBV7-9 TGTGCCAGCAGCCCCGGACAGGGGGACAATCAGCCCCAGCATTTT CASSPGQGDNQPQHF
15 TRBJ1-4 . . TRBV7-2 TGTGCCAGCAGCTTAGTTCGACAGTTTAATGAAAAACTGTTTTTT CASSLVRQFNEKLFF
14 TRBJ1-3 . . TRBV4-1 TGCGCCAGCAGCCCACAGAGCTCTGGAAACACCATATATTTT CASSPQSSGNTIYF
15 TRBJ1-4 . . TRBV4-1 TGCGCCAGCAGCCACGATCGGGGTGCCAATGAAAAACTGTTTTTT CASSHDRGANEKLFF
14 TRBJ2-3 . . TRBV6-2/TRBV6-3 TGTGCCAGCAGTGGGCTAACGTTGTTAGATACGCAGTATTTT CASSGLTLLDTQYF
13 TRBJ1-6 few . TRBV2 TGTGCCAGCAGTGATCGTCTTAATTCACCCCTCCACTTT CASSDRLNSPLHF